This record looks at one TCR beta chain sequence and its context. Data came from immunoSEQ multiplex PCR; TCRdb stores just in-frame clones and leaves some out. The sample carries about 250,000 clones, 82% recorded once. The sample originates from a study of control samples from healthy donors and cancer patients. J lost 3 bases, V lost 4 bases, and 5 bases had no gene match. The CDR3 is 15 residues long. CDR1 MGHRA and CDR2 YSYEKL come from the germline V gene. The TCR originated in a woman aged 60 to 75 with lung cancer. The sequenced sample consisted of PBMCs. V is TRBV4-1 and J is TRBJ2-4, with TRBD1 matching over 8 bases. The CDR3, as DNA: TGCGCCAGCAGCCTCAGGACAGGGCACAAAAACATTCAGTACTTC. This encodes CASSLRTGHKNIQYF.